The 28 T cell receptor beta chains below were found in one sample sequenced in a study of OX40 agonist ivuxolimab in advanced cancers. Assay: immunoSEQ multiplex PCR; the TCRdb copy retains only in-frame clones and omits some. The sample has some 74,000 clones, roughly 82% seen once; the top ten hold approximately 5%. The specimen comprised CD4+ or CD8+ T cells sorted from blood, sampled in a trial of the OX40 agonist ivuxolimab. The receptors were sampled from an adult with an advanced solid tumor such as melanoma, head and neck, liver or kidney cancer.

The chain employs TRBV15 and TRBJ2-3; D unresolved. The CDR3 contains 12 residues. Trimming left V 5 bases short and J 9 bases short, with 12 bases between. Germline lookup yields CDR1 LNHNV and CDR2 YYDKDF (reference sequence). CDR3 residues: CATSLDLDTQYF. The CDR3 DNA follows: TGTGCCACCAGCTTAGACCTAGACACGCAGTATTTT.

The chain carries TRBV6-1 and TRBJ2-1; TRBD1 agrees at 7 bases. CDR1 and CDR2 from the germline V gene are MNHNS and SASEGT. This CDR3 is built from 15 residues. V was clipped by 5 bases and J by 4 bases; unmatched bases: 8. Here the CDR3 DNA reads TGTGCCAGCAGTTGGGACAGACCGCTTTACAATGAGCAGTTCTTC. This codes for CASSWDRPLYNEQFF.

The table lists this clone with a few counts. The chain employs TRBV5-4 and TRBJ2-1, with D maybe TRBD2 (6 bases). Germline V gene data show CDR1 as SGHNT and CDR2 as YYREEE (reference sequence). This CDR3 comprises 14 residues. Between the trimmed V and J ends, which lost 6 bases and 7 bases, there was a span of 17 bases. CDR3 loop: CASNPLRGSNEQFF. For the CDR3, the DNA is TGTGCCAGCAACCCCCTCCGGGGGTCGAATGAGCAGTTCTTC. Supplemented by reference TRBV5-4 and TRBJ2-1, the full variable domain reads ETGVTQSPTHLIKTRGQQVTLRCSSQSGHNTVSWYQQALGQGPQFIFQYYREEENGRGNFPPRFSGLQFPNYSSELNVNALELDDSALYLCASNPLRGSNEQFFGPGTRLTVL.

The genes are TRBV6-5 and TRBJ2-3; TRBD2 might be the D (6 bases). Trimming took off 0 bases at V and 4 bases at J, with 14 bases between the two ends. The CDR3 sequence is 16 residues long. Germline CDR1 reads MNHEY; CDR2 reads SVGAGI. This CDR3 reads CASSYSGSGGSDTQYF. Written as DNA, the CDR3 is TGTGCCAGCAGTTACTCCGGTAGCGGAGGGTCAGATACGCAGTATTTT.

This chain connects TRBV28 to TRBJ2-6; D is undetermined. This CDR3 region has 14 residues. Trimming left V 4 bases short and J 2 bases short, with 6 bases between. Germline CDR1 and CDR2: MDHEN and SYDVKM. The CDR3 DNA reads TGTGCCAGCAGTTCCCGGGCTGGGGCCAACGTCCTGACTTTC. Its translation: CASSSRAGANVLTF.

This sequence joins TRBV5-1 and TRBJ1-4; TRBD1 aligns across 9 bases. The CDR3 spans 14 residues. Trimming removed 4 bases from V and 7 bases from J; junction bases left unmatched: 5. From germline, CDR1 is SGHRS and CDR2 YFSETQ. CDR3 loop: CASSVDRGGEKLFF. In DNA form, the CDR3 reads TGCGCCAGCAGCGTCGACAGGGGGGGTGAAAAACTGTTTTTT.

This clone was observed a single time. This rearrangement joins TRBV19 to TRBJ2-7, with D perhaps matching TRBD1 (5 bases). The germline V gene has CDR1 LNHDA and CDR2 SQIVND (reference sequence). Trimming shortened V by 2 bases and J by 2 bases, and 10 bases separated the two germline ends. This CDR3 is 14 amino acids long. DNA of the CDR3: TGTGCCAGTAGTATAACAGGTCGCCCCTACGAGCAGTACTTC. Translation: CASSITGRPYEQYF.

This sequence joins TRBV9 and TRBJ2-2; tentative D call: TRBD2 (6 bases). Trimming stripped 2 bases from V and 4 bases from J, with 12 bases between. Germline values: CDR1 SGDLS, CDR2 YYNGEE. This CDR3 has 15 amino acids. The CDR3 DNA reads TGTGCCAGCAGCGTCAGACGGGGGACCACCGGGGAGCTGTTTTTT. Its translation is CASSVRRGTTGELFF. Combining the CDR3 with reference TRBV9 and TRBJ2-2 gives the whole variable domain DSGVTQTPKHLITATGQRVTLRCSPRSGDLSVYWYQQSLDQGLQFLIQYYNGEERAKGNILERFSAQQFPDLHSELNLSSLELGDSALYFCASSVRRGTTGELFFGEGSRLTVL.

The chain links TRBV9 to TRBJ2-3; the D gene is possibly TRBD2 (6 bases). The CDR3 contains 15 residues. V lost 0 bases to trimming and J lost 3 bases, with 11 bases between them. Germline V gives CDR1 SGDLS, CDR2 YYNGEE. As DNA, the CDR3 is TGTGCCAGCAGCGTAGACACGGGAGCTACAGATACGCAGTATTTT. It encodes CASSVDTGATDTQYF.

This chain connects TRBV5-6 to TRBJ2-7, with 10 bases fitting TRBD1. The CDR3 extends over 15 amino acids. V trimming: 2 bases; J trimming: 4 bases; junction bases outside the gene matches: 6. The germline V gene encodes CDR1 SGHDT and CDR2 YYEEEE. The CDR3 DNA is TGTGCCAGCAGCTTCATGAGACAGGGGGCTTACGAGCAGTACTTC. Translated, it gives CASSFMRQGAYEQYF.

This chain joins TRBV18 and TRBJ1-5; D is perhaps TRBD1 (6 bases). The CDR3 contains 16 residues. V dropped 2 bases and J dropped 0 bases, with 11 bases sitting between them. Germline CDR1 is KGHSH and CDR2 is LQKENI. CDR3 residues: CASSPGTPYSNQPQHF. CDR3 sequence (DNA): TGTGCCAGCTCACCAGGGACACCCTATAGCAATCAGCCCCAGCATTTT.

V gene TRBV28 combines with J gene TRBJ1-2; 7 nucleotides match TRBD1. Germline CDR1 is MDHEN and CDR2 is SYDVKM. J gave up 8 bases and V 2 bases, and 5 bases lay outside the gene matches. This CDR3 is 13 amino acids long. The CDR3 sequence: CASSLTGEVGYTF. The CDR3 nucleotides are TGTGCCAGCAGTTTAACAGGGGAGGTAGGCTACACCTTC.

The rearrangement joins TRBV2 to TRBJ2-7; no firm D call. The CDR3 extends over 14 amino acids. Trimming took off 8 bases at V and 1 base at J, with 15 bases between the two ends. Germline values: CDR1 SNHLY, CDR2 FYNNEI. The CDR3 DNA reads TGTGCCAGCCAGCCAGAGATCGAATCCTACGAGCAGTACTTC. Residues: CASQPEIESYEQYF. The entire variable domain, with the rest obtained from reference TRBV2 and TRBJ2-7, is as follows: EPEVTQTPSHQVTQMGQEVILRCVPISNHLYFYWYRQILGQKVEFLVSFYNNEISEKSEIFDDQFSVERPDGSNFTLKIRSTKLEDSAMYFCASQPEIESYEQYFGPGTRLTVT.

V gene TRBV29-1 combines with J gene TRBJ2-7; 9 nucleotides match TRBD1. Losses at the gene ends were 6 bases for V and 0 bases for J; bases not matched to a gene: 6. Germline assignment: CDR1 SQVTM and CDR2 ANQGSEA. This CDR3 has 14 residues. The CDR3, as DNA: TGCAGCGTCGACAGGACAGGGGACTCCTACGAGCAGTACTTC. Amino acid sequence: CSVDRTGDSYEQYF.

The chain combines TRBV5-4 with TRBJ1-2, with unresolved D. V was shortened by 0 bases and J by 8 bases, with 17 bases between the two germline ends. CDR3 length: 15 residues. The germline V gene encodes CDR1 SGHNT and CDR2 YYREEE (reference sequence). The CDR3 DNA reads as TGTGCCAGCAGCTTGGGCGACCCATCTGGGAGGGGCTACACCTTC. This gives the protein CASSLGDPSGRGYTF. Together with reference TRBV5-4 and TRBJ1-2, the CDR3 gives the full variable domain: ETGVTQSPTHLIKTRGQQVTLRCSSQSGHNTVSWYQQALGQGPQFIFQYYREEENGRGNFPPRFSGLQFPNYSSELNVNALELDDSALYLCASSLGDPSGRGYTFGSGTRLTVV.

This clone showed up just once. The rearrangement links TRBV2 to TRBJ2-5, with D perhaps TRBD1 or TRBD2 (5 bases each). The CDR3 contains 14 residues. The V gene's germline CDR1 is SNHLY and CDR2 FYNNEI. Trimming pared 8 bases from V and 3 bases from J, leaving 16 bases between. The CDR3 DNA reads as TGTGCCAGCTCCCCTCGGGGCGCCGAAGAGACCCAGTACTTC. Translating it yields CASSPRGAEETQYF.

This clone has more than one count but fewer than ten. The V gene is TRBV6-5, the J gene TRBJ2-1; the match to TRBD2 covers 12 bases. The germline V gene encodes CDR1 MNHEY and CDR2 SVGAGI. With V trimmed by 6 bases and J by 7 bases, 7 bases remained unmatched. The CDR3 has 15 amino acids. The CDR3 sequence: CASRTGLAGNNEQFF. Here the CDR3 DNA reads TGTGCCAGCAGAACTGGACTAGCGGGGAATAATGAGCAGTTCTTC.

The chain combines TRBV7-9 with TRBJ2-1; weak D call: TRBD1 (6 bases). The length of the CDR3 is 16 residues. Germline V gives CDR1 SEHNR, CDR2 FQNEAQ (reference sequence). The V gene lost 0 bases and the J gene lost 5 bases, with 14 bases spanning the gap. CDR3: CASSLALTGYNNEQFF. The DNA for the CDR3 is TGTGCCAGCAGCTTAGCACTCACAGGGTACAACAATGAGCAGTTCTTC. Together with reference TRBV7-9 and TRBJ2-1, the CDR3 gives the full variable domain: DTGVSQNPRHKITKRGQNVTFRCDPISEHNRLYWYRQTLGQGPEFLTYFQNEAQLEKSRLLSDRFSAERPKGSFSTLEIQRTEQGDSAMYLCASSLALTGYNNEQFFGPGTRLTVL.

This chain uses TRBV12-5 with TRBJ2-7; D possibly corresponds to TRBD1 (5 bases). From germline, CDR1 is LGHNT and CDR2 FRNRAP. CDR3 length: 13 amino acids. Trimming cost V 6 bases and J 4 bases, with 13 bases left between them. For the CDR3, the DNA is TGTGCTAGTGGACAAGGGGTAGGGTACGAGCAGTACTTC. It encodes CASGQGVGYEQYF. The variable domain in full, completed from reference TRBV12-5 and TRBJ2-7, reads DARVTQTPRHKVTEMGQEVTMRCQPILGHNTVFWYRQTMMQGLELLAYFRNRAPLDDSGMPKDRFSAEMPDATLATLKIQPSEPRDSAVYFCASGQGVGYEQYFGPGTRLTVT.

This sequence joins TRBV28 and TRBJ1-5; D is uncertain. Germline-derived CDR1 and CDR2 are MDHEN and SYDVKM. V lost 6 bases, J lost 3 bases, and 9 bases lay in between. The CDR3 length is 13 residues. This chain's CDR3 is CASRGQNNQPQHF. The DNA for the CDR3 is TGTGCCAGCAGAGGGCAGAACAATCAGCCCCAGCATTTT. The variable domain in full, completed from reference TRBV28 and TRBJ1-5, reads DVKVTQSSRYLVKRTGEKVFLECVQDMDHENMFWYRQDPGLGLRLIYFSYDVKMKEKGDIPEGYSVSREKKERFSLILESASTNQTSMYLCASRGQNNQPQHFGDGTRLSIL.

CDR3 bases: TGTGCCATCCCCGCGACAGGGGGAAGTGAAAAACTGTTTTTT. Translation: CAIPATGGSEKLFF. The chain combines TRBV28 with TRBJ1-4, with 9 positions matching TRBD1. V was pared by 10 bases and J by 7 bases, with 10 bases of the junction left unmatched. The CDR3 totals 14 residues. Germline V gives CDR1 MDHEN, CDR2 SYDVKM.

The chain has TRBV6-4 and TRBJ2-2; TRBD2 agrees at 8 bases. Germline trimming cut 5 bases from V and 7 bases from J; bases unmatched to any gene: 3. The CDR3 is 13 residues long. Germline CDR1 reads MRHNA; CDR2 reads SNTAGT. The CDR3 DNA sequence: TGTGCCAGCAGTAGGAGCGGGAGCGGGGAGCTGTTTTTT. Its translation is CASSRSGSGELFF.

The chain has TRBV19 and TRBJ2-3; D call uncertain. The germline CDR1 and CDR2 sequences are LNHDA and SQIVND (reference sequence). Trimming took off 3 bases at V and 2 bases at J, with 12 bases between the two ends. The CDR3 spans 15 residues. Here the CDR3 reads CASSIRTANTDTQYF. CDR3 in DNA: TGTGCCAGTAGTATCAGGACGGCCAACACAGATACGCAGTATTTT. The full variable domain, with the rest looked up from reference TRBV19 and TRBJ2-3, is DGGITQSPKYLFRKEGQNVTLSCEQNLNHDAMYWYRQDPGQGLRLIYYSQIVNDFQKGDIAEGYSVSREKKESFPLTVTSAQKNPTAFYLCASSIRTANTDTQYFGPGTRLTVL.

This rearrangement joins TRBV28 to TRBJ2-7, with D possibly matching TRBD1 (7 bases). The germline V gene has CDR1 MDHEN and CDR2 SYDVKM. Trimming cost V 7 bases and J 1 base, with 17 bases left between them. The CDR3 covers 15 residues. The CDR3 spells CASNPGGKRSYEQYF. The CDR3 bases are TGTGCCAGCAACCCAGGGGGGAAGCGGTCCTACGAGCAGTACTTC.

This rearrangement joins TRBV28 to TRBJ1-6, with D perhaps TRBD1 (5 bases). Looked up from germline, CDR1 is MDHEN and CDR2 is SYDVKM. The CDR3 consists of 17 residues. Trimming left V 8 bases short and J 8 bases short, with 25 bases between. CDR3 nucleotides: TGTGCCAGCTCCCTCCCCGTGGGAGGGGCAATCGATTCACCCCTCCACTTT. It specifies CASSLPVGGAIDSPLHF.

The V gene is TRBV6-5, the J gene TRBJ2-7; TRBD2 matches at 9 bases. After removal of 0 bases from V and 1 base from J, the junction contained 4 bases not matched to a gene. There are 16 residues in the CDR3. Germline V gene sequence: CDR1 MNHEY, CDR2 SVGAGI. CDR3 DNA sequence: TGTGCCAGCAGTTACTCACTAGCGGGTTTATCCTACGAGCAGTACTTC. This translates into CASSYSLAGLSYEQYF.

V usage is TRBV7-2 and J usage is TRBJ2-3; 9 bases match TRBD2. The V and J ends lost 4 bases and 7 bases, in that order; junction bases with no gene match: 9. In germline, CDR1 is SGHTA, CDR2 FQGNSA. This CDR3 spans 15 amino acids. Here the CDR3 reads CASSSRTSAANTQYF. As DNA, the CDR3 is TGTGCCAGCAGCTCTCGGACTAGCGCGGCAAATACGCAGTATTTT.

The V gene is TRBV2, the J gene TRBJ2-2; TRBD1 matches at 9 bases. CDR1 and CDR2 from the germline V gene are SNHLY and FYNNEI. This CDR3 has 16 amino acids. Trimming at V came to 6 bases and at J to 5 bases, leaving 10 bases not matched to a gene. The CDR3: CASRTAGTGFTGELFF. For the CDR3, the DNA is TGTGCCAGCAGGACAGCCGGGACAGGGTTTACCGGGGAGCTGTTTTTT.